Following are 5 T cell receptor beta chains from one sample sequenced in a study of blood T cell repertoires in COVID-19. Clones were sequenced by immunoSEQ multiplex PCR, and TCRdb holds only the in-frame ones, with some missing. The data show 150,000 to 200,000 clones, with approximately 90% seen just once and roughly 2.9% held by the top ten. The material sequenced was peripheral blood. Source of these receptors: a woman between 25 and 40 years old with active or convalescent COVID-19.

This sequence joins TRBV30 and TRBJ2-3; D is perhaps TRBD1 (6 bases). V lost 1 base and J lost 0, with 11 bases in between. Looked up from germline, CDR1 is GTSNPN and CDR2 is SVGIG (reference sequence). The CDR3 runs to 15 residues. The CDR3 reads CAWSAQGLSTDTQYF. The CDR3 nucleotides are TGTGCCTGGAGTGCACAGGGCCTTAGCACAGATACGCAGTATTTT.

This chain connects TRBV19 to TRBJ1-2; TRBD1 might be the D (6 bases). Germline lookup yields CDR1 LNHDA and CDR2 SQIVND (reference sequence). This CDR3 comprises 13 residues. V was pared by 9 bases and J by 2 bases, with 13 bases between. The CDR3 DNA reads TGTGCCAGCCGTAGAGGACAGAACTATGGCTACACCTTC. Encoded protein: CASRRGQNYGYTF. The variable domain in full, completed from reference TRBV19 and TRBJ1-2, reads DGGITQSPKYLFRKEGQNVTLSCEQNLNHDAMYWYRQDPGQGLRLIYYSQIVNDFQKGDIAEGYSVSREKKESFPLTVTSAQKNPTAFYLCASRRGQNYGYTFGSGTRLTVV.

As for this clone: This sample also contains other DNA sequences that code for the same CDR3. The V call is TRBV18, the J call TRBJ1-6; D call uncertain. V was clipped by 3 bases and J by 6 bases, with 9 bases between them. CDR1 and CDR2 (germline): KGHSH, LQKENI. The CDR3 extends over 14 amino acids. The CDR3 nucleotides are TGTGCCAGCTCACCTCAAGGCGGTAATTCACCCCTCCACTTT. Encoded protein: CASSPQGGNSPLHF.

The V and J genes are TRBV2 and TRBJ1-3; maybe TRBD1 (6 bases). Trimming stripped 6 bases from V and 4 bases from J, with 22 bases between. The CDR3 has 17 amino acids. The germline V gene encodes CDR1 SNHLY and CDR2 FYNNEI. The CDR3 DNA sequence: TGTGCCAGCAGGAACCTGATACACGGGACACCAGGAAACACCATATATTTT. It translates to CASRNLIHGTPGNTIYF.

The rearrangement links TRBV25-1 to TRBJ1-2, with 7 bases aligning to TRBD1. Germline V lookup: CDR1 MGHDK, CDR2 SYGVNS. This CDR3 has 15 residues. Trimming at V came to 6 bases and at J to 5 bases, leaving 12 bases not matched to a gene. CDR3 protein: CASRPSAGGSYGYTF. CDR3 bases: TGTGCCAGCAGACCGTCGGCAGGGGGATCTTATGGCTACACCTTC.